This TCR beta chain comes out of a study of cytomegalovirus exposure and HLA in healthy donors. Findings and caveats of the study: As a later analysis showed, a missense DCLRE1C variant was linked to trimming of TCR beta V- and J-genes. Presence/absence analyses assumed roughly uniform sequencing depth across donors. Earlier analysis looked at TCR beta V segments, and most were productive about 90% or about 30% of the time. Some public TCRs appeared in many individuals, while most sequences were rare.

Trimming removed 4 bases at V and 2 bases at J, with 15 bases between. This CDR3 is built from 15 residues. Looked up from germline, CDR1 is SGHTS and CDR2 is YDEGEE. As concerns this clone: The antigen is not known.

It was with 60 Vbeta and 13 Jbeta primers that the PCR ran. Here immunoSEQ multiplex PCR was the method, and the copy in TCRdb shows in-frame clones only, minus some. The table shows 120,000 or so clones, with 70% to 85% occurring only once. This receptor was identified in a man aged 18 to 30 in good health and CMV-seropositive. Material for sequencing was PBMCs. The chain recombines TRBV5-8 with TRBJ1-1; possible D gene TRBD1, 5 bases. The CDR3 DNA sequence: TGTGCCAGCAGCCCCCGCGGGGCAGATAACACTGAAGCTTTCTTT. This gives the protein CASSPRGADNTEAFF.